These 2 T cell receptor beta chains came from one sample sequenced in a study of blood T cell repertoires in COVID-19. Produced via immunoSEQ multiplex PCR; TCRdb's table is partial and in-frame only. This sample has 84,000 or so clones, with approximately 84% found just once. Sequences were obtained from peripheral blood. All receptors derive from a man between 65 and 79 years old with COVID-19, enrolled during active disease.

This clone came up many times. The genes are TRBV19 and TRBJ2-5; 8 nucleotides line up with TRBD1. This CDR3 is built from 15 residues. CDR1 LNHDA and CDR2 SQIVND come from the germline V gene (reference sequence). V was clipped by 1 base and J by 2 bases; unmatched bases: 3. The CDR3 spells CASSIGTGLQETQYF. CDR3 in DNA: TGTGCCAGTAGTATAGGGACAGGGCTACAAGAGACCCAGTACTTC.

The chain links TRBV11-2 to TRBJ2-4, with TRBD2 matching over 11 bases. The germline gives CDR1 SGHAT, CDR2 FQNNGV. Unmatched junction bases numbered 2, after V lost 5 bases and J lost 5 bases. The CDR3 sequence is 14 residues long. The CDR3 DNA sequence: TGTGCCAGCAGCCCGGGACTAGCGGAAAACATTCAGTACTTC. It translates to CASSPGLAENIQYF.